This TCR beta chain emerged from a study of cytomegalovirus exposure and HLA in healthy donors listed by TCRdb under 2017. In terms of the full investigation: An earlier analysis of some 600 of the donors reported about 280 Gb of sequence data and 117 million unique TCR beta sequences obtained from about 179 million T cells. An earlier analysis of about 620 of the donors applied high-throughput TCR beta sequencing to assess whether each TCR beta V gene segment acted as functional or pseudogenic. In addition to the first cohort of about 650 subjects, a separate validation cohort of approximately 130 different subjects was used. In a later analysis, previously published TCR beta repertoires from roughly 710 donors were re-analyzed and high-resolution HLA genotyping was added so that TCR occurrence patterns could be studied. The study used immunosequencing to profile the T cell repertoires of 600 to 850 subjects and linked those repertoires to cytomegalovirus serostatus. To predict cytomegalovirus infection status, the study combined high-throughput TCR immunosequencing, statistical association of individual TCRs with disease status, and machine learning. Every discovery cohort repertoire had been produced on one sequencing platform. In the later analysis, no new phenotypic data were used to find candidate immune exposures; instead, reliance was placed on TCR beta sequences and their occurrence across donors. Donor age, sex, ethnicity and CMV serostatus were compiled alongside the repertoire data. The study was designed to test whether signatures of past pathogen exposure could be identified by cataloging public T cell receptors. Approximately 300 gigabases of sequencing data and 70 million to 95 million unique TCR sequences made up an early release that covered fewer than 650 HLA-typed donors. Genome-wide SNP genotypes for about 60% of the roughly 700 donors were used in a later genetic analysis, which treated that subset as a discovery cohort. Several DR-DQ haplotypes were handled as single units for association and clustering, since linkage in the cohort was strong. Among approximately 370 genotyped donors of the cohort, an average of approximately 240,000 unique TCR beta nucleotide sequences was sequenced per donor, of which approximately 18% were non-productive. Typing coverage varied by locus: about 629-630 donors for A, B, C, DRB1 and DQB1; roughly 520 for DQA1; over 600 for DPA1; fewer than 480 for DPB1. Of the 350 to 450 genotyped donors, around 81% fell in the genetic ancestry cluster associated with self-reported Caucasian donors. Class I and class II HLA loci were covered by the typing at four-digit resolution.

The cohort was made up of about 670 healthy bone marrow donors. At the time of sampling, every cohort member was nominally healthy, though immune exposures that went unrecorded were likely present. The donor was CMV seronegative and belonged to the group of several hundred seronegative cohort members. A peripheral blood sample was collected from each donor, and TCR beta sequencing was performed on peripheral blood mononuclear cells. The Qiagen DNeasy Blood Extraction Kit was used to extract genomic DNA from the blood cell samples. Trimming costs V 5 bases and J 4 bases, and their ends lie 9 bases apart. CDR3 length: 13 amino acids, cysteine to phenylalanine. Just the 39-base CDR3 DNA is kept, in frame starting at base 1. In the germline V gene, CDR1 corresponds to SGHTA and CDR2 to FQGNSA. Libraries were prepared through the immunoSEQ multiplex PCR assay. The multiplex PCR relied on a mix of 60 forward primers for TCR Vbeta segments and 13 reverse primers for TCR Jbeta segments. Amplification of the CDR3 region of rearranged TCR beta genes was performed with a multiplex PCR assay on genomic DNA. On the Illumina HiSeq System, the amplified TCR beta libraries were sequenced as 87-base-pair reads. The published analysis was carried out like this. A later analysis counted some 80 million unique TCR beta chains across the 700 or so repertoires, and 10 million to 12 million of these chains were shared by at least two donors. To remove PCR and sequencing errors, raw reads were error-corrected and collapsed into unique sequences using a nearest-neighbor algorithm that merged closely related sequences. CDR3 sequences were aligned to IMGT reference sequences to assign V, D and J gene segments. For a sequence to be retained, a match of at least six nucleotides was required to both a V gene segment and a J gene segment. Rearrangements were called productive when the CDR3 lacked stop codons and stayed in frame with V and J; all others were non-productive. Following IMGT convention, CDR3 was defined as the stretch from the second conserved V-encoded cysteine up to the conserved J-encoded phenylalanine. The earlier analysis of about 570 of the donors excluded any sequence lacking an unambiguous match to a single V gene segment. An earlier analysis of about 600 of the donors called V segments functional above 56.7% productive rearrangements and segregating when the between-donor standard deviation exceeded 5%. To diagnose cytomegalovirus status from the catalog of TCR beta chain sequences, a statistical classification framework was built. A later analysis assigned V and J genes by comparing TCR nucleotide sequences with IMGT/GENE-DB human TR gene sequences. The TCRdist pipeline was used in a later analysis to assign CDR3 sequences and most-parsimonious VDJ recombination scenarios. A later analysis defined each TCR beta chain by its CDR3 amino acid sequence plus V-gene family, and excluded reads lacking a unique V-gene family. As a way to deal with suspected cross-contamination and a sequencing artifact, a later analysis dropped roughly 600 nucleotide sequences that were highly shared and had low generation probability. In a later analysis, a clonal expansion index for each public chain was calculated from normalized within-repertoire ranks of inferred template counts. A later analysis computed generation probabilities with a VDJ recombination model fitted to out-of-frame rearrangements, and checked the results against IGoR. A later analysis scored TCR-TCR, TCR-HLA and TCR-CMV co-occurrence with hypergeometric tests, applying a repertoire-size bias correction to TCR pairs. A later analysis estimated false discovery rates by permuting HLA or CMV assignments 20 times. A later analysis grouped co-occurring TCRs with DBSCAN, adding TCRdist sequence similarity when clustering within HLA-allele-positive subsets. Repertoires with fewer than 30,000 or more than 120,000 public chains, plus five repertoires with anomalous nucleotide sharing, were excluded from co-occurrence clustering. This is the immuneACCESS table as TCRdb keeps it, with only in-frame sequences that have V and J called. A part of the clones is gone; compared with another copy, unresolved V genes explain less than half, and the rest is unexplained. D and trimming were read from the DNA, whereas the V and J calls and clone size are those reported in that table. Across this sample there are about 110,000 clones, with approximately 80% seen only once. The leading ten clones occupy roughly 3.6% of the sample.

Study-level results and caveats: The earlier analysis of 587 of the donors excluded approximately 17 rarely observed V segments, including chromosome 9 orphons, because counts were too low. The 87-base-pair reads could not distinguish some IMGT-functional V segments, including TRBV6-2 and TRBV6-3, so those segments were excluded. When HLA alleles, especially DR and DQ, strongly co-occurred, attributing TCR associations to individual alleles was difficult. Linkage disequilibrium might explain the correlated functional status among segregating V segments, but an unknown experimental factor could not be ruled out. The classifier was reported to diagnose cytomegalovirus status with high specificity and sensitivity in both the original cohort and the validation cohort. A cluster of highly shared sequence variants was judged likely to be a technical artifact of the sequencing pipeline. In vitro tests confirmed that a few of the cytomegalovirus-associated TCR beta chains recognize cytomegalovirus antigens. A further reported finding was that TCR beta sequences accurately predicted the HLA-A and HLA-B alleles for most subjects in the first cohort. Several of the top co-occurrence clusters appeared to be linked to parvovirus B19, influenza, CMV and Epstein-Barr virus, according to a later analysis. According to a later analysis, TCR association rates differed among HLA loci, with DRB1 alleles showing the most associated TCRs and HLA-C alleles showing the fewest. The authors suggested that the approach could potentially be extended to other disease states and immunological phenotypes. Most TCR sequences were seen in very few donors, while some public TCRs were found in many individuals. In a later analysis, HLA-associated TCR beta chains showed more clonal expansion and lower generation probabilities than non-associated chains that were equally common. A later analysis associated around 16,000 TCR beta sequences with specific HLA alleles at a false discovery rate of 0.05. In a later analysis, most CMV-associated TCR beta chains were found to appear HLA-restricted, with HLA associations seemingly driven largely by CMV exposure. Immune exposure information for the cohort was limited to CMV serostatus. Because HLA typing was unavailable for some donors at each locus, only the typed subset was used in association tests. An association between a missense DCLRE1C variant and V-gene and J-gene trimming of TCR beta chains was found in a later genetic analysis and replicated in an independent cohort. Presence/absence analyses assumed roughly uniform sequencing depth across donors, an assumption that may not hold. The study gave a list of some 150 TCR beta chains associated with cytomegalovirus. Broadly in line with IMGT annotations, most TCR beta V segments showed up in productive rearrangements about 90% or about 30% of the time in an earlier analysis of 450 to 750 of the donors. In this cohort, only TCR beta chains were sequenced, and detectable features were limited by the absence of alpha or paired-chain data. According to a later genetic analysis, donors in an Asian-associated ancestry cluster had fewer N-insertions in productive TCRs than the approximately 700-donor mean.

To note about this clone: This clone's antigen is unknown. No qualities accompany the bases; no much larger clone lies one base away.

The chain links TRBV7-2 with TRBJ1-5; TRBD1 might be the D gene, on 6 matching bases. Sequenced: PBMCs. The sequence came from a man in his 60s in good health and CMV-seronegative. The CDR3 region has the sequence CASSVRGNQPQHF. The DNA is as follows: TGTGCCAGCAGCGTGAGGGGGAATCAGCCCCAGCATTTT.